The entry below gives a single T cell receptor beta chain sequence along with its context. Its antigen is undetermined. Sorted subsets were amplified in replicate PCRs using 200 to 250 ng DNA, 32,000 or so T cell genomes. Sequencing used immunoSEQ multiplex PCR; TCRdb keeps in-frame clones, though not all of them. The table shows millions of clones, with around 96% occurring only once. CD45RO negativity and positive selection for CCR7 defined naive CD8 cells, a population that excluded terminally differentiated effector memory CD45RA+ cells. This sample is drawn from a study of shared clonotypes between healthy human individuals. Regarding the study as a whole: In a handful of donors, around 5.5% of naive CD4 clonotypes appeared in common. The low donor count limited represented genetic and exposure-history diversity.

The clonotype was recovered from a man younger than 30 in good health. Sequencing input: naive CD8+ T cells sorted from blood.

The CDR3 region has the DNA TGTGCCAGCAGTTACTCGAGGACAGGGGTCGAGCAGTACTTC. It encodes CASSYSRTGVEQYF. The rearrangement links TRBV6-6 to TRBJ2-7; TRBD1 aligns across 9 bases. V shed 0 bases, J shed 6 bases, and the junction held 3 bases outside the gene matches. CDR1 MNHNY and CDR2 SVGAGI come from the germline V gene (reference sequence). This CDR3 spans 14 amino acids.